This TCR beta chain emerged from a study of cytomegalovirus exposure and HLA in healthy donors. Study information: Genotyping of roughly 400 donors showed that 70% to 90% belonged to the Caucasian-associated ancestry cluster.

Points on this clone: The antigen is not known.

60 Vbeta and 13 Jbeta primers were used in PCR. Some clones are missing from TCRdb's copy, which holds only in-frame ones; the method was immunoSEQ multiplex PCR. The sample lists over 80,000 clones, 65% to 80% occurring once. Whole-study results and caveats: Listed as cytomegalovirus-associated were around 160 TCR beta chains. One later analysis reportedly identified an Asian-associated ancestry cluster that showed fewer N-insertions than the approximately 710-donor mean.

The CDR3 is 14 residues long. V gave up 4 bases and J gave up 4 bases; unmatched junction bases: 3. Germline-derived CDR1 and CDR2 are LGHNA and YNFKEQ. This sequence was found in a man aged 55 to 70 in good health and CMV-seropositive. The sample taken for sequencing was PBMCs. This sequence joins TRBV4-2 and TRBJ2-2; 7 nucleotides match TRBD2. For the CDR3, the DNA is TGTGCCAGCAGCCTCCGGGGGGTCACCGGGGAGCTGTTTTTT. Protein product: CASSLRGVTGELFF.